What follows are 19 T cell receptor beta chains derived from one specimen sequenced in a study of cytomegalovirus exposure and HLA in healthy donors. Sequenced by immunoSEQ multiplex PCR; TCRdb stores in-frame clones only, minus some. Altogether about 160,000 clones are present, roughly 90% being singletons, with the ten largest covering 5.7%. Sequenced input: PBMCs. Source of these receptors: a woman in her twenties or thirties in good health and CMV-seronegative.

The V call is TRBV4-2, the J call TRBJ1-5; D is uncertain. Germline loops: CDR1 LGHNA, CDR2 YNFKEQ. The CDR3 totals 14 residues. Trimming stripped 4 bases from V and 0 bases from J, with 7 bases between. CDR3 sequence: CASSPRVSNQPQHF. CDR3 bases: TGTGCCAGCAGCCCTCGGGTTAGCAATCAGCCCCAGCATTTT.

The chain combines TRBV19 with TRBJ2-2; 8 nucleotides line up with TRBD1. V gave up 6 bases and J gave up 5 bases; unmatched junction bases: 8. Germline CDR1 LNHDA, CDR2 SQIVND (reference sequence). This CDR3 has 15 residues. The CDR3 DNA reads as TGTGCCAGTAGACTCGACAGGGGCGCTACCGGGGAGCTGTTTTTT. Its translation is CASRLDRGATGELFF. The full variable domain, completed using reference TRBV19 and TRBJ2-2, is DGGITQSPKYLFRKEGQNVTLSCEQNLNHDAMYWYRQDPGQGLRLIYYSQIVNDFQKGDIAEGYSVSREKKESFPLTVTSAQKNPTAFYLCASRLDRGATGELFFGEGSRLTVL.

The rearrangement links TRBV7-6 to TRBJ1-2, with TRBD1 matching over 7 bases. Per germline, CDR1 SGHVS and CDR2 FNYEAQ. CDR3 length equals 17 residues. The J segment lost 3 bases and the V segment lost 5 bases, leaving 15 bases of the junction unmatched. CDR3 sequence (DNA): TGTGCCAGCAGCGCCCGCCCCGGGACAGCCAATGACTATGGCTACACCTTC. It is translated as CASSARPGTANDYGYTF.

The V call is TRBV9, the J call TRBJ1-2; D call uncertain. Looked up from germline, CDR1 is SGDLS and CDR2 is YYNGEE. The CDR3 spans 11 residues. Between the trimmed V and J ends, which lost 3 bases and 5 bases, there was a span of 5 bases. The DNA for the CDR3 is TGTGCCAGCAGCGATCATTATGGCTACACCTTC. Protein sequence: CASSDHYGYTF. Full variable domain (rest looked up from reference TRBV9 and TRBJ1-2): DSGVTQTPKHLITATGQRVTLRCSPRSGDLSVYWYQQSLDQGLQFLIQYYNGEERAKGNILERFSAQQFPDLHSELNLSSLELGDSALYFCASSDHYGYTFGSGTRLTVV.

This clone was observed once. The chain couples TRBV29-1 to TRBJ2-1, with TRBD1 as a possible D gene (5 bases). Trimming took off 6 bases at V and 8 bases at J, with 14 bases between the two ends. Germline CDR1 and CDR2: SQVTM and ANQGSEA. The CDR3 covers 12 residues. The CDR3 sequence: CSVERQGDEQFF. The CDR3 DNA reads TGCAGCGTCGAACGGCAGGGTGATGAGCAGTTCTTC.

The chain is built from TRBV15 and TRBJ1-2, with TRBD1 identical over 7 bases. CDR1 and CDR2 from the germline V gene are LNHNV and YYDKDF (reference sequence). Trimming cost V 0 bases and J 8 bases; bases outside gene matches: 12. The CDR3 loop spans 16 amino acids. The CDR3 coding sequence is TGTGCCACCAGCAGAGATGCCACAGGGGATCGAAGGGGCTACACCTTC. Its translation is CATSRDATGDRRGYTF. The full variable domain, rest sourced from reference TRBV15 and TRBJ1-2, is DAMVIQNPRYQVTQFGKPVTLSCSQTLNHNVMYWYQQKSSQAPKLLFHYYDKDFNNEADTPDNFQSRRPNTSFCFLDIRSPGLGDTAMYLCATSRDATGDRRGYTFGSGTRLTVV.

The rearrangement joins TRBV7-9 to TRBJ2-4; the match to TRBD2 covers 8 bases. V trimming: 2 bases; J trimming: 8 bases; junction bases outside the gene matches: 5. The CDR3 is 14 amino acids. Germline CDR1 is SEHNR and CDR2 is FQNEAQ (reference sequence). The CDR3 loop reads CASSLSSGRYIQYF. The DNA of the CDR3 is TGTGCCAGCAGCTTATCCAGCGGGAGATACATTCAGTACTTC.

CDR3 loop: CASSLVSGAYGYTF. For the CDR3, the DNA is TGTGCCAGCAGCTTGGTTTCGGGGGCCTATGGCTACACCTTC. This chain uses TRBV5-6 with TRBJ1-2; possible D gene TRBD1, 6 bases. CDR1 and CDR2 from the germline V gene are SGHDT and YYEEEE. Trimming cost V 0 bases and J 4 bases, with 10 bases left between them. This CDR3 region has 14 residues.

The genes are TRBV15 and TRBJ1-2; D remains unclear. There are 15 residues in the CDR3. Germline-derived CDR1 and CDR2 are LNHNV and YYDKDF (reference sequence). Trimming removed 1 base at V and 8 bases at J, with 17 bases between. The CDR3 coding sequence is TGTGCCACCAGCAGAGTAGGCGGGGAATTAGAGGGCTACACCTTC. It translates to CATSRVGGELEGYTF.

This clone appeared a single time. The CDR3 loop is CASSTQLSGELFF. The CDR3 DNA is TGTGCCAGCAGTACCCAGCTGAGTGGGGAGCTGTTTTTT. The chain carries TRBV9 and TRBJ2-2; D not certain. Between the trimmed V and J ends, which lost 5 bases and 8 bases, there was a span of 13 bases. The CDR3 has 13 residues. Germline V gene data show CDR1 as SGDLS and CDR2 as YYNGEE.

The chain is built from TRBV6-1 and TRBJ2-5; TRBD1 is a possible D gene (6 bases). The CDR3 loop spans 15 amino acids. CDR1 MNHNS and CDR2 SASEGT come from the germline V gene. Between the trimmed V and J ends, which lost 5 bases and 0 bases, there was a span of 13 bases. CDR3: CASSKTGFYQETQYF. CDR3 in DNA: TGTGCCAGCAGTAAAACAGGGTTCTACCAAGAGACCCAGTACTTC.

The chain uses TRBV4-3 and TRBJ2-5; TRBD1 might be the D (5 bases). The CDR3 length is 15 residues. CDR1 and CDR2 from the germline V gene are LGHNA and YSLEER. The V and J ends lost 0 bases and 1 base respectively, with 9 bases between them. DNA for the CDR3: TGCGCCAGCAGCCAAGATAGGGGCAGCCAAGAGACCCAGTACTTC. Translated: CASSQDRGSQETQYF.

In this sample, this clone turned up a few times. The chain couples TRBV28 to TRBJ1-2, with a weak D call TRBD1 (5 bases). Germline-derived CDR1 and CDR2 are MDHEN and SYDVKM. Trimming stripped 1 base from V and 5 bases from J, with 17 bases between. The CDR3 is 16 residues long. The chain's CDR3 is CASSLSEGSGMYGYTF. The CDR3 DNA reads as TGTGCCAGCAGTTTATCGGAAGGATCAGGGATGTATGGCTACACCTTC.

The chain uses TRBV5-1 and TRBJ2-3; possibly TRBD1 or TRBD2 for D (5 bases each). The CDR3 totals 14 residues. Trimming took 2 bases from V and 2 from J, leaving 9 bases between them. Germline CDR1 is SGHRS and CDR2 is YFSETQ. The CDR3 is CASSFQGDTDTQYF. CDR3 nucleotide sequence: TGCGCCAGCAGCTTTCAGGGAGACACAGATACGCAGTATTTT.

This clone was seen more than once but under ten times. This rearrangement joins TRBV5-1 to TRBJ2-5; D perhaps matches TRBD1 (5 bases). V was cut by 5 bases and J by 2 bases, with 10 bases left in between. CDR3 length: 13 residues. Per the germline V gene, CDR1 is SGHRS and CDR2 is YFSETQ. CDR3 sequence: CASRRTLQETQYF. In nucleotides, the CDR3 is TGCGCCAGCAGGCGGACACTACAAGAGACCCAGTACTTC. Based on the CDR3 plus reference TRBV5-1 and TRBJ2-5, the full variable domain is KAGVTQTPRYLIKTRGQQVTLSCSPISGHRSVSWYQQTPGQGLQFLFEYFSETQRNKGNFPGRFSGRQFSNSRSEMNVSTLELGDSALYLCASRRTLQETQYFGPGTRLLVL.

The DNA for the CDR3 is TGTGCCAGTAGTATAGGGGGGGGAGAATCACCCCTCCACTTT. Translated, it gives CASSIGGGESPLHF. This chain uses TRBV19 with TRBJ1-6; the D gene is possibly TRBD1 (5 bases). The CDR3 is made up of 14 amino acids. V lost 1 base to trimming and J lost 10 bases, with 11 bases between them. Germline CDR1 LNHDA, CDR2 SQIVND (reference sequence).

The table lists this clone with a count of one. The chain is built from TRBV6-5 and TRBJ1-1, with a possible D match to TRBD1 (5 bases). Trimming removed 5 bases from V and 1 base from J, with 11 bases in between. The germline CDR1 and CDR2 sequences are MNHEY and SVGAGI. This CDR3 spans 14 amino acids. DNA for the CDR3: TGTGCCAGCAGTCAAGGGACCGCGAACACTGAAGCTTTCTTT. Residues: CASSQGTANTEAFF.

V usage is TRBV5-1 and J usage is TRBJ1-3, with D unclear. The CDR3 is 15 residues long. Trimming shortened V by 4 bases and J by 0 bases, and 11 bases separated the two germline ends. Germline CDR1 is SGHRS and CDR2 is YFSETQ. The CDR3 reads CASSQPQNSGNTIYF. The CDR3 DNA follows: TGCGCCAGCAGCCAACCACAGAACTCTGGAAACACCATATATTTT.

In DNA, the CDR3 is TGTGCCAGCAGATATGAACTAGCGGGAGGTGGTAATGAGCAGTTCTTC. Its translation is CASRYELAGGGNEQFF. The gene calls are TRBV2 and TRBJ2-1, with TRBD2 identical over 12 bases. J gave up 7 bases and V 6 bases, and 10 bases lay outside the gene matches. Per germline, CDR1 SNHLY and CDR2 FYNNEI. The CDR3 extends over 16 amino acids. The full variable domain, with the rest looked up from reference TRBV2 and TRBJ2-1, is EPEVTQTPSHQVTQMGQEVILRCVPISNHLYFYWYRQILGQKVEFLVSFYNNEISEKSEIFDDQFSVERPDGSNFTLKIRSTKLEDSAMYFCASRYELAGGGNEQFFGPGTRLTVL.